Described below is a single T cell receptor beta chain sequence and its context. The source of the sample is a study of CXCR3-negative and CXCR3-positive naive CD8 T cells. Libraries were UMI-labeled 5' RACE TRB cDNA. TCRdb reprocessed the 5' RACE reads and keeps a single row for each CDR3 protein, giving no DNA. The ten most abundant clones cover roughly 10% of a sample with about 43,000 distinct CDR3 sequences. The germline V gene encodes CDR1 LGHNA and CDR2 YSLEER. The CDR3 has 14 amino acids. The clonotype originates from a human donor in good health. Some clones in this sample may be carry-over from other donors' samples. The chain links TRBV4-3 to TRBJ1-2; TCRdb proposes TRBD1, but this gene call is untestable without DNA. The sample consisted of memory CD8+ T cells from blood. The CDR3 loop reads CASSPSRGYYGYTF.